A single sample gave rise to the 19 T cell receptor beta chains below, sequenced in a study of T cell responses to AZD1222 COVID-19 vaccine. The table came from immunoSEQ multiplex PCR; TCRdb's copy has only in-frame clones and leaves some out. The data contain 200,000 or so clones, about 87% of them seen just once; the ten biggest clones take up roughly 6%. The sequenced sample was peripheral blood, obtained on day 0 of AZD1222 vaccination. The receptors were sampled from an adult in good health.

The chain employs TRBV7-2 and TRBJ1-1; TRBD1 matches 8 bases. This CDR3 is 15 amino acids long. Germline V gives CDR1 SGHTA, CDR2 FQGNSA. V dropped 1 base and J dropped 0; count of bases not matched to a gene: 1. The chain's CDR3 is CASSLEDRVNTEAFF. The DNA for the CDR3 is TGTGCCAGCAGCTTAGAGGACAGGGTGAACACTGAAGCTTTCTTT.

The V and J genes are TRBV10-3 and TRBJ2-2; either TRBD1 or TRBD2 may supply D (5 bases each). Between the trimmed V and J ends, which lost 3 bases and 2 bases, there was a span of 7 bases. Germline V gene data show CDR1 as ENHRY and CDR2 as SYGVKD. This CDR3 spans 14 amino acids. Here the CDR3 reads CAISERDNTGELFF. The DNA of the CDR3 is TGTGCCATCAGTGAAAGGGACAACACCGGGGAGCTGTTTTTT.

This clone came up a few times. The V gene is TRBV6-1, the J gene TRBJ2-1, with 15 bases aligning to TRBD2. Germline V gives CDR1 MNHNS, CDR2 SASEGT. The J segment lost 9 bases and the V segment lost 2 bases, leaving 8 bases of the junction unmatched. The CDR3 spans 17 residues. DNA of the CDR3: TGTGCCAGCAGTGAAAGGCGGACTAGCGGGAGGGCCGGTGAGCAGTTCTTC. The encoded protein is CASSERRTSGRAGEQFF.

This clone is a singleton in its sample. This chain connects TRBV7-3 to TRBJ1-1; D uncertain. Germline assignment: CDR1 SGHTA and CDR2 FQGTGA. This CDR3 has 14 residues. The ends were cut back, 3 bases at V and 1 base at J, with 9 bases in the middle. CDR3 in DNA: TGTGCCAGCAGCTTCGACGGATCGAACACTGAAGCTTTCTTT. Encoded protein: CASSFDGSNTEAFF.

In this sample, this clone turned up a few times. The chain has TRBV7-9 and TRBJ2-7, with 9 bases aligning to TRBD1. There are 14 residues in the CDR3. Germline V gene lookup returns CDR1 SEHNR and CDR2 FQNEAQ (reference sequence). V shed 3 bases, J shed 0 bases, and the junction held 0 bases outside the gene matches. The CDR3 DNA follows: TGTGCCAGCAGCTTGACAGGGGGCTCCTACGAGCAGTACTTC. Its translation: CASSLTGGSYEQYF.

The chain has TRBV9 and TRBJ1-6, with 7 bases identical to TRBD1. Trimming cost V 6 bases and J 6 bases; bases outside gene matches: 6. Germline V gives CDR1 SGDLS, CDR2 YYNGEE. This CDR3 contains 14 residues. The CDR3 bases are TGTGCCAGCACGACAGGGTTGGGTAATTCACCCCTCCACTTT. Protein: CASTTGLGNSPLHF.

The V and J genes are TRBV7-2 and TRBJ2-1; TRBD2 aligns across 12 bases. Germline CDR1 is SGHTA and CDR2 is FQGNSA. Trimming removed 0 bases from V and 15 bases from J; junction bases left unmatched: 9. The CDR3 is made up of 15 amino acids. The CDR3 sequence: CASSLARTSGNRRFF. The CDR3 DNA follows: TGTGCCAGCAGCTTAGCGCGGACTAGCGGGAACCGCAGGTTCTTC.

The chain combines TRBV29-1 with TRBJ2-7, with TRBD2 as a possible D gene (5 bases). The CDR3 runs 13 residues. Trimming removed 4 bases at V and 3 bases at J, with 13 bases between. Germline V gene lookup returns CDR1 SQVTM and CDR2 ANQGSEA. The CDR3 DNA follows: TGCAGCGTTGTGTTCGAGGGCCACTACGAGCAGTACTTC. Protein product: CSVVFEGHYEQYF.

V gene TRBV29-1 combines with J gene TRBJ2-7; the match to TRBD1 covers 7 bases. This CDR3 has 13 amino acids. CDR1 is SQVTM and CDR2 is ANQGSEA in the germline V gene. V shed 5 bases and J 6 bases; nucleotides not matched to a gene: 10. The CDR3 loop reads CSVQLQGQGEQYF. The DNA of the CDR3 is TGCAGCGTTCAATTACAGGGGCAAGGCGAGCAGTACTTC.

The rearrangement joins TRBV4-3 to TRBJ2-5, with D possibly being TRBD2 (5 bases). V lost 5 bases and J 1 base, leaving 11 bases between the germline ends. The V gene's germline CDR1 is LGHNA and CDR2 YSLEER. The CDR3 contains 14 residues. The CDR3 DNA sequence: TGCGCCAGCAGCTTATCCCTAGCCCAAGAGACCCAGTACTTC. Its protein is CASSLSLAQETQYF.

The DNA for the CDR3 is TGTGCCAGCAGTTATGGGGGCGCCACAGATACGCAGTATTTT. Its translation: CASSYGGATDTQYF. This chain joins TRBV6-5 and TRBJ2-3, with D tentatively TRBD1 (6 bases). The V gene lost 3 bases and the J gene lost 2 bases, with 9 bases spanning the gap. CDR1 and CDR2 (germline): MNHEY, SVGAGI. The CDR3 runs to 14 residues.

V gene TRBV28 combines with J gene TRBJ2-7; unclear D gene. Germline V CDR1 and CDR2: MDHEN, SYDVKM. The V gene lost 6 bases and the J gene lost 3 bases, with 9 bases spanning the gap. This CDR3 region has 12 residues. The CDR3 DNA sequence: TGTGCCAGCAGGGTTCAGAGCTACGAGCAGTACTTC. Translation: CASRVQSYEQYF.

The rearrangement uses TRBV5-1 and TRBJ2-2; 11 bases are a match to TRBD2. Germline V gives CDR1 SGHRS, CDR2 YFSETQ. The CDR3 is 15 amino acids. V lost 5 bases, J lost 5 bases, and 5 bases stayed unmatched. CDR3 residues: CASRLAGGGTGELFF. CDR3 bases: TGCGCCAGCAGGCTAGCGGGAGGAGGAACCGGGGAGCTGTTTTTT. Variable domain in full (rest from reference TRBV5-1 and TRBJ2-2): KAGVTQTPRYLIKTRGQQVTLSCSPISGHRSVSWYQQTPGQGLQFLFEYFSETQRNKGNFPGRFSGRQFSNSRSEMNVSTLELGDSALYLCASRLAGGGTGELFFGEGSRLTVL.

The J gene is TRBJ2-2, the V gene TRBV6-1; 10 nucleotides line up with TRBD1. With 4 bases clipped from V and 4 bases from J, the junction kept 12 bases outside the gene matches. The CDR3 spans 18 residues. Germline CDR1 reads MNHNS; CDR2 reads SASEGT. CDR3 coding DNA: TGTGCCAGCAGTGGTAGGACAGGGGGAGTAGCGGGCACCGGGGAGCTGTTTTTT. Encoded protein: CASSGRTGGVAGTGELFF.

This clone was counted a single time. The rearrangement uses TRBV5-4 and TRBJ2-5; 12 bases agree with TRBD2. Looked up from germline, CDR1 is SGHNT and CDR2 is YYREEE (reference sequence). Trimming at V came to 1 base and at J to 4 bases, leaving 8 bases not matched to a gene. The CDR3 extends over 17 amino acids. The CDR3 spells CASSLNLRTSGVETQYF. The CDR3 bases are TGTGCCAGCAGCTTGAACCTTCGGACTAGCGGGGTAGAGACCCAGTACTTC.

This clone was seen once. The chain employs TRBV4-2 and TRBJ2-2; TRBD1 aligns across 12 bases. The J segment lost 5 bases and the V segment lost 0 bases, leaving 16 bases of the junction unmatched. From germline, CDR1 is LGHNA and CDR2 YNFKEQ. The CDR3 runs to 21 residues. CDR3 DNA sequence: TGTGCCAGCAGCCAAGACGCCCGGGACAGGGGGCGTCGACCTAATACCGGGGAGCTGTTTTTT. It is translated as CASSQDARDRGRRPNTGELFF.

The rearrangement joins TRBV5-3 to TRBJ1-5; D unresolved. TRBV5-3 is reported as an ORF; its role is uncertain. Trimming pared 2 bases from V and 8 bases from J, leaving 20 bases between. The CDR3 has 16 residues. The CDR3 sequence: CARSLALQVRQEPQHF. Written as DNA, the CDR3 is TGTGCCAGAAGCTTAGCACTTCAGGTCCGGCAGGAGCCCCAGCATTTT.

CDR3 protein: CASRPDTRRQESGYTF. DNA for the CDR3: TGTGCCAGCAGGCCCGATACCCGCCGACAGGAATCTGGCTACACCTTC. The chain combines TRBV28 with TRBJ1-2, with D possibly matching TRBD1 (6 bases). The germline V and J ends were trimmed by 6 bases and 7 bases, with 24 bases remaining between them. The CDR3 spans 16 residues. Germline loops: CDR1 MDHEN, CDR2 SYDVKM.

A single count supports this clone. The chain combines TRBV14 with TRBJ1-2; weak D call: TRBD1 (5 bases). The CDR3 length is 15 residues. Trimming shortened V by 4 bases and J by 8 bases, and 20 bases separated the two germline ends. Germline V gene sequence: CDR1 SGHDN, CDR2 FVKESK. CDR3 protein: CASSRNQGSGNGYTF. CDR3 nucleotides: TGTGCCAGCAGCCGGAATCAGGGAAGCGGTAACGGCTACACCTTC.